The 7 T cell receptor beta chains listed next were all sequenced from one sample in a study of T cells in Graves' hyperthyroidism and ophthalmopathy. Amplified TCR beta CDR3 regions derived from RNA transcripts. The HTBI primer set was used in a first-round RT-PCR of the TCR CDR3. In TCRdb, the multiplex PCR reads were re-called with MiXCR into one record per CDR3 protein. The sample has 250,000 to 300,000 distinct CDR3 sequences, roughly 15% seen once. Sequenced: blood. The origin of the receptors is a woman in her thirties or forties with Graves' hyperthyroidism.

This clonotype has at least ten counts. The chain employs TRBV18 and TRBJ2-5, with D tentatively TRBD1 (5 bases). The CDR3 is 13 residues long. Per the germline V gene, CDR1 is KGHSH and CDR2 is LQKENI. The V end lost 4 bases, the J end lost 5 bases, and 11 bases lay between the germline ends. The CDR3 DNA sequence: TGTGCCAGCTCACGCGAGTCAGGGGAGACCCAGTACTTC. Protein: CASSRESGETQYF.

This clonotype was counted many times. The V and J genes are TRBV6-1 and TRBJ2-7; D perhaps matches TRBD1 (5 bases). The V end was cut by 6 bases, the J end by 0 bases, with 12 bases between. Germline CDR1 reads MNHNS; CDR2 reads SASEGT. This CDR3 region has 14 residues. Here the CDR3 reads CASRLRGSSYEQYF. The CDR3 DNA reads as TGTGCCAGCAGGTTAAGGGGCAGCTCCTACGAGCAGTACTTC.

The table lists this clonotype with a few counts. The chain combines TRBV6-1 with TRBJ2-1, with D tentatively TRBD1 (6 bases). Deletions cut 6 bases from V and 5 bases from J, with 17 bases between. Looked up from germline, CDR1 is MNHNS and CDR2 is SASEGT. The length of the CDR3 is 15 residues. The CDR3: CASSMDRTHDNEQFF. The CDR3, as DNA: TGTGCCAGCAGCATGGACAGAACGCATGACAATGAGCAGTTCTTC.

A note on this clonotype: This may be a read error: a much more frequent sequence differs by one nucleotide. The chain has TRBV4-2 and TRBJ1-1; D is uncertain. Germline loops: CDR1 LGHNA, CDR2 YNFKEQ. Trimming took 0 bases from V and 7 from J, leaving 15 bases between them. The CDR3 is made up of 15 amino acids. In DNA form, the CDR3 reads TGTGCCAGCAGCCAAGACTCCCAAAGGGCTGGTGAAGCTTTCTTT. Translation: CASSQDSQRAGEAFF.

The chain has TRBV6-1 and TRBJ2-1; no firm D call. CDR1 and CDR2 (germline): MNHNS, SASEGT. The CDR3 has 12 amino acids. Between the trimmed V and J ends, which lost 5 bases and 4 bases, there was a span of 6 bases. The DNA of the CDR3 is TGTGCCAGCAGTACGCCTTACAATGAGCAGTTCTTC. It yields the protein CASSTPYNEQFF.

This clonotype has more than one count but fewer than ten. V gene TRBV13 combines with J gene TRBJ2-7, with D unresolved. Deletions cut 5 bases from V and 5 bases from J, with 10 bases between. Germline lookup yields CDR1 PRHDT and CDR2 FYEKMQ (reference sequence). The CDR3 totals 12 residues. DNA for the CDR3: TGTGCCAGCAGCCTCCGCCCAAACGAGCAGTACTTC. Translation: CASSLRPNEQYF. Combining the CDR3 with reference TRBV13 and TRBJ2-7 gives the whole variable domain AAGVIQSPRHLIKEKRETATLKCYPIPRHDTVYWYQQGPGQDPQFLISFYEKMQSDKGSIPDRFSAQQFSDYHSELNMSSLELGDSALYFCASSLRPNEQYFGPGTRLTVT.

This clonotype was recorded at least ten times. Here the CDR3 reads CATSREVGLRTGRSTDTQYF. CDR3 coding DNA: TGTGCCACCAGCAGAGAGGTGGGACTGAGGACAGGCCGAAGCACAGATACGCAGTATTTT. This rearrangement joins TRBV15 to TRBJ2-3; D might be TRBD1 (7 bases). The CDR3 runs 20 residues. Germline lookup yields CDR1 LNHNV and CDR2 YYDKDF (reference sequence). V was cut by 0 bases and J by 0 bases, with 22 bases left in between.